Presented here are 14 T cell receptor beta chains from one specimen sequenced in a study of siplizumab effects on memory and regulatory T cells. Using immunoSEQ multiplex PCR, the repertoire was profiled, and TCRdb retains in-frame clones only, with some absent. The table has some 100,000 clones, about 92% seen once. Sample: Tregs sorted from blood. The source of these receptors is a human donor in good health.

The chain employs TRBV5-1 and TRBJ2-5; D gene ambiguous. The CDR3 covers 14 residues. Trimming shortened V by 1 base and J by 5 bases, and 12 bases separated the two germline ends. CDR1 is SGHRS and CDR2 is YFSETQ in the germline V gene. The CDR3 DNA reads TGCGCCAGCAGCTTGATCCCCGCCGGGGAGACCCAGTACTTC. Amino acid sequence: CASSLIPAGETQYF. Filled out from reference TRBV5-1 and TRBJ2-5, the complete variable domain reads KAGVTQTPRYLIKTRGQQVTLSCSPISGHRSVSWYQQTPGQGLQFLFEYFSETQRNKGNFPGRFSGRQFSNSRSEMNVSTLELGDSALYLCASSLIPAGETQYFGPGTRLLVL.

This chain uses TRBV2 with TRBJ1-4, with D possibly matching TRBD1 (5 bases). The ends were cut back, 6 bases at V and 8 bases at J, with 16 bases in the middle. Germline V gene data show CDR1 as SNHLY and CDR2 as FYNNEI. The CDR3 has 14 amino acids. The CDR3, as DNA: TGTGCCAGCAGGTCCGCAGGGTTCGGGGAAAAACTGTTTTTT. It specifies CASRSAGFGEKLFF. The whole variable domain, filled in from reference TRBV2 and TRBJ1-4, reads EPEVTQTPSHQVTQMGQEVILRCVPISNHLYFYWYRQILGQKVEFLVSFYNNEISEKSEIFDDQFSVERPDGSNFTLKIRSTKLEDSAMYFCASRSAGFGEKLFFGSGTQLSVL.

The rearrangement joins TRBV5-3 to TRBJ1-1; maybe TRBD1 (5 bases). Being an ORF, TRBV5-3 has a function that is uncertain. V was trimmed by 10 bases and J by 1 base, leaving 17 bases between them. The CDR3 extends over 14 amino acids. The CDR3 sequence is CAGGRRGRNTEAFF. The DNA for the CDR3 is TGTGCCGGGGGACGCCGTGGGAGGAACACTGAAGCTTTCTTT.

J is TRBJ2-1 and V is TRBV4-1, with D uncertain. Germline CDR1 reads MGHRA; CDR2 reads YSYEKL. The CDR3 spans 17 residues. Trimming removed 3 bases at V and 0 bases at J, with 15 bases between. The DNA of the CDR3 is TGCGCCAGCAGCCACCTATGGGGTGTGAGCTCCTACAATGAGCAGTTCTTC. It specifies CASSHLWGVSSYNEQFF.

V and J are TRBV28 and TRBJ2-2, with 9 bases aligning to TRBD1. CDR3 size: 16 residues. Germline CDR1 reads MDHEN; CDR2 reads SYDVKM. V lost 3 bases and J lost 7; bases outside the gene matches: 9. The CDR3 DNA sequence: TGTGCCAGCAGTTTCAGATTGGGACAGGGTGGCGGGGAGCTGTTTTTT. Encoded protein: CASSFRLGQGGGELFF.

V and J are TRBV6-6 and TRBJ1-1; 11 nucleotides match TRBD1. The ends lost 5 bases at V and 10 bases at J; junction bases unmatched: 12. The length of the CDR3 is 15 residues. CDR1 is MNHNY and CDR2 is SVGAGI in the germline V gene (reference sequence). The CDR3 sequence is CASSKAVGQGVSAFF. The CDR3 DNA follows: TGTGCCAGCAGTAAAGCGGTGGGACAGGGGGTTTCAGCTTTCTTT.

CDR3 amino acids: CASSQTGFRTEAFF. CDR3 nucleotide sequence: TGTGCCAGCAGCCAGACAGGGTTCCGCACTGAAGCTTTCTTT. The chain links TRBV6-6 to TRBJ1-1, with 7 bases lining up with TRBD1. This CDR3 has 14 amino acids. The V gene end was trimmed by 6 bases and the J gene end by 4 bases; junction bases not matched to a gene: 8. Germline loops: CDR1 MNHNY, CDR2 SVGAGI (reference sequence).

The chain couples TRBV10-1 to TRBJ1-1; D gene ambiguous. The CDR3 runs to 13 residues. V was trimmed by 7 bases and J by 1 base, leaving 10 bases between them. The germline V gene encodes CDR1 WNHNN and CDR2 SYGVQD (reference sequence). The CDR3 nucleotides are TGCGCCAGCAAACTCTCGACGAACACTGAAGCTTTCTTT. The encoded protein is CASKLSTNTEAFF.

This clone was observed a single time. The chain employs TRBV7-8 and TRBJ2-5; TRBD2 aligns across 8 bases. The germline gives CDR1 SGHVS, CDR2 FQNEAQ. This CDR3 contains 14 residues. Trimming cost V 0 bases and J 9 bases; bases outside gene matches: 6. Written as DNA, the CDR3 is TGTGCCAGCAGCTTAGCGGGGACTAGTACGGCCCAGTACTTC. Protein: CASSLAGTSTAQYF. The entire variable domain, with the rest obtained from reference TRBV7-8 and TRBJ2-5, is as follows: GAGVSQSPRYKVAKRGQDVALRCDPISGHVSLFWYQQALGQGPEFLTYFQNEAQLDKSGLPSDRFFAERPEGSVSTLKIQRTQQEDSAVYLCASSLAGTSTAQYFGPGTRLLVL.

The chain joins TRBV19 to TRBJ2-5; D not certain. From germline, CDR1 is LNHDA and CDR2 SQIVND (reference sequence). Trimming took 3 bases from V and 5 from J, leaving 4 bases between them. The CDR3 runs 11 residues. The DNA for the CDR3 is TGTGCCAGTAGTATTTCGGAGACCCAGTACTTC. Translated: CASSISETQYF.

The chain employs TRBV19 and TRBJ2-2; D unresolved. Germline loops: CDR1 LNHDA, CDR2 SQIVND (reference sequence). The CDR3 is 15 amino acids. The V end lost 3 bases, the J end lost 3 bases, and 11 bases lay between the germline ends. DNA for the CDR3: TGTGCCAGTAGTATCTCGGACCCCGACACCGGGGAGCTGTTTTTT. Translation: CASSISDPDTGELFF. The whole variable domain, filled in from reference TRBV19 and TRBJ2-2, reads DGGITQSPKYLFRKEGQNVTLSCEQNLNHDAMYWYRQDPGQGLRLIYYSQIVNDFQKGDIAEGYSVSREKKESFPLTVTSAQKNPTAFYLCASSISDPDTGELFFGEGSRLTVL.

This rearrangement joins TRBV25-1 to TRBJ2-7, with 8 bases matching TRBD1. This CDR3 contains 14 residues. Losses at the gene ends were 6 bases for V and 1 base for J; bases not matched to a gene: 5. CDR1 MGHDK and CDR2 SYGVNS come from the germline V gene. This CDR3 reads CASSWTGRSYEQYF. In DNA form, the CDR3 reads TGTGCCAGCAGCTGGACAGGGCGGTCCTACGAGCAGTACTTC.

The chain recombines TRBV5-6 with TRBJ2-1; the D is unclear. V lost 0 bases to trimming and J lost 6 bases, with 10 bases between them. This CDR3 is 14 amino acids long. Germline CDR1 reads SGHDT; CDR2 reads YYEEEE. CDR3 in DNA: TGTGCCAGCAGCTTGGTTTTGGCAGCCAATGAGCAGTTCTTC. Amino acid sequence: CASSLVLAANEQFF.

This chain uses TRBV19 with TRBJ1-2, with TRBD1 matching 8 bases. The CDR3 runs to 12 residues. Trimming cost V 6 bases and J 9 bases; bases outside gene matches: 6. CDR1 and CDR2 from the germline V gene are LNHDA and SQIVND (reference sequence). CDR3 coding DNA: TGTGCCAGTAGGAGGAGACAGGGGAGCTACACCTTC. It specifies CASRRRQGSYTF.